This T cell receptor (beta chain) was documented in a study of neurological immune-mediated disorders. Germline V gene data show CDR1 as DFQATT and CDR2 as SNEGSKA (reference sequence). V was clipped by 6 bases and J by 8 bases; unmatched bases: 5. The length of the CDR3 is 13 residues. Noted time point: technical triplicate 3. Libraries from sorted cells used roughly 960,000 T cells (CD4+ or CD8+). This clonotype was seen ten or more times. The cDNA was synthesized by means of template-switch 5'RACE, which was carried out with 10-nucleotide random UMIs. MiXCR, run by TCRdb on the 5' RACE reads, gives a single entry per CDR3 protein. The sample includes around 30,000 distinct CDR3 sequences, 16% of them seen just once.

The chain is built from TRBV20-1 and TRBJ1-6; 9 nucleotides agree with TRBD1. The sequence was obtained from a female donor with HTLV-1-associated myelopathy (HAM/TSP). The specimen sequenced was CD4+ T cells from blood. The CDR3: CSALGQGDSPLHF. The CDR3, as DNA: TGCAGTGCCCTGGGACAGGGCGATTCACCCCTCCACTTT.